This paragraph reports one T cell receptor (beta chain). The CDR3 spans 11 residues. Germline CDR1 reads MNHNY; CDR2 reads SVGAGI (reference sequence). These data originate in a study of tumor-infiltrating lymphocytes in oesophageal squamous cell carcinoma. TCRdb re-called the PCR reads with MiXCR, one entry per CDR3 protein. The repertoire holds about 12,000 distinct CDR3 sequences, with about 50% as singletons. The sequence was obtained from a male donor with esophageal squamous cell carcinoma. The chain is built from TRBV6-6 and TRBJ2-7, with D perhaps matching TRBD1 or TRBD2 (5 bases each). The tail of the sequence fits TRBJ2-5 better, so the J call may be wrong. The sequenced sample consisted of esophageal tumor tissue. This CDR3 is CASSWGETQYF. DNA for the CDR3: TGTGCCAGCAGTTGGGGGGAGACCCAGTACTTC.